This T cell receptor (beta chain) was observed in a study of response to subunit inactivated influenza vaccine. Study outcomes and limitations: The authors suggested that every seasonal influenza vaccination recruits few new T cells.

One entry per CDR3 protein, called by TCRdb with MiXCR from the RT-PCR reads. This sample has approximately 730,000 distinct CDR3 sequences, with about 15% found just once. From germline, CDR1 is SGHTA and CDR2 FQGTGA. The V end lost 5 bases, the J end lost 1 base, and 14 bases lay between the germline ends. This CDR3 is built from 15 residues. With respect to this clonotype: The target antigen is unknown.

Here the sequenced sample was PBMCs from blood, taken 14 to 15 days before vaccination. The sequence came from a man aged 50 to 59 who received an inactivated influenza vaccine. The J gene is TRBJ2-5, the V gene TRBV7-3; a possible D gene is TRBD2 (5 bases). DNA of the CDR3: TGTGCCAGCAGCCCGAGTCGGGATCCCCAAGAGACCCAGTACTTC. It specifies CASSPSRDPQETQYF.